This T cell receptor beta chain was recorded in a study of cytomegalovirus exposure and HLA in healthy donors. Across the whole study: The 120 validation repertoires matched the 500 to 750 first-cohort repertoires in platform, a later analysis reported.

In germline, CDR1 is MNHNS, CDR2 SASEGT. The length of the CDR3 is 12 residues. V lost 4 bases and J 3 bases, leaving 4 bases between the germline ends. The approximately 120-subject validation cohort, separate from the 666-subject first cohort, included the donors. Clones were read by immunoSEQ multiplex PCR, and TCRdb kept only the in-frame ones, dropping some. The sample gives about 160,000 clones, around nine tenths of which show up once; approximately 10% is in the top ten. The sample was PBMCs. The chain employs TRBV6-1 and TRBJ1-5; the D is unclear. The clonotype comes from a woman between 18 and 29 years old in good health and CMV-seropositive. CDR3 protein: CASSVYNQPQHF. DNA of the CDR3: TGTGCCAGCAGTGTGTACAATCAGCCCCAGCATTTT.